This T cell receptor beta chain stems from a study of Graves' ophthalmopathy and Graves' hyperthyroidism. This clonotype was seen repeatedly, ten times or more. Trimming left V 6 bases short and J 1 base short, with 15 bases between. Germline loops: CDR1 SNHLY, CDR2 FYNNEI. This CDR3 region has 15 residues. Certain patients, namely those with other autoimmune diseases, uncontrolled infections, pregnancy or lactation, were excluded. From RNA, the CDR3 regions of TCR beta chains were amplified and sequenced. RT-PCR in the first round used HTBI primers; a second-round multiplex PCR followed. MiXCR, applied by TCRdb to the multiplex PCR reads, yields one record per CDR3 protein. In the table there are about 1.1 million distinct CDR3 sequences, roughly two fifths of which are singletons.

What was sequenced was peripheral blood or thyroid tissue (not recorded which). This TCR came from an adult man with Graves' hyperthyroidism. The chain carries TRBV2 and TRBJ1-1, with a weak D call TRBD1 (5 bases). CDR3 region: CASSVRDRENTEAFF. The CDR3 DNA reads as TGTGCCAGCAGCGTCCGGGACCGCGAGAACACTGAAGCTTTCTTT.